The 5 T cell receptor beta chains given below trace back to one sample, sequenced in a study of human T cells and chemical hapten exposure. Time point: pre-sensitization, week 0. Indicated treatment: therapeutic diphenylcyclopropenone sensitization with weekly scalp DPC. Using its own MiXCR run on the RACE reads, TCRdb lists one record per CDR3 protein. The sample yields a few hundred thousand distinct CDR3 sequences, roughly 8.9% seen once. Here the sequenced sample was whole blood, taken in connection with sensitization to the hapten diphenylcyclopropenone (DPC). The origin of the receptors is a woman between 40 and 50 years old with alopecia areata. Some clones in this sample may be carry-over from other donors' samples.

This rearrangement joins TRBV7-2 to TRBJ1-3; 8 bases are shared with TRBD1. The germline V gene encodes CDR1 SGHTA and CDR2 FQGNSA. V shed 5 bases, J shed 2 bases, and the junction held 5 bases outside the gene matches. There are 15 residues in the CDR3. The CDR3 is CASSPRQGPGNTIYF. The CDR3 region has the DNA TGTGCCAGCAGCCCTAGACAGGGGCCTGGAAACACCATATATTTT.

The chain links TRBV6-1 to TRBJ1-6; D is unresolved. The CDR3 runs 14 residues. The germline V gene encodes CDR1 MNHNS and CDR2 SASEGT. The V end was cut by 2 bases, the J end by 7 bases, with 9 bases between. Here the CDR3 DNA reads TGTGCCAGCAGTGAAATACAGCCGAATTCACCCCTCCACTTT. Encoded protein: CASSEIQPNSPLHF.

This clonotype was seen a handful of times. This chain links TRBV20-1 with TRBJ2-1, with 8 bases aligning to TRBD2. Germline-derived CDR1 and CDR2 are DFQATT and SNEGSKA (reference sequence). The length of the CDR3 is 13 residues. Trimming at V came to 6 bases and at J to 7 bases, leaving 8 bases not matched to a gene. In nucleotides, the CDR3 is TGCAGTGCCCCGGGACTAGATGGGAATGAGCAGTTCTTC. Protein product: CSAPGLDGNEQFF.

The chain links TRBV3-1 to TRBJ1-5; no definite D call. Trimming removed 1 base at V and 5 bases at J, with 9 bases between. The CDR3 totals 14 residues. Germline-derived CDR1 and CDR2 are LGHDT and YNNKEL (reference sequence). This CDR3 is CASSQGAGYQPQHF. The CDR3 bases are TGTGCCAGCAGCCAAGGAGCGGGTTATCAGCCCCAGCATTTT.

In its sample, this clonotype was seen many times. This sequence joins TRBV4-2 and TRBJ1-4; 12 positions agree with TRBD1. Germline V CDR1 and CDR2: LGHNA, YNFKEQ. The V gene end was trimmed by 3 bases and the J gene end by 7 bases; junction bases not matched to a gene: 6. The CDR3 length is 16 residues. The DNA for the CDR3 is TGTGCCAGCAGCCAGGGGGGGACAGGGGGCGGTGAAAAACTGTTTTTT. Translation gives CASSQGGTGGGEKLFF.